This T cell receptor (beta chain) came from a study of cytotoxic CD8 clonotypes in ibrutinib-treated CLL. The CDR3 has 15 residues. The germline CDR1 and CDR2 sequences are SGHRS and YFSETQ. V was clipped by 4 bases and J by 5 bases, with 18 bases between them. Depth targeted 1 in 200,000 to 1 in 1 million T cells, averaging approximately 9.9x coverage per clonotype. Method: immunoSEQ multiplex PCR; TCRdb's copy keeps in-frame clones and lacks some. Found here are around 310,000 clones, about 80% of them singletons; the top ten hold over 5.5%. Sequenced here: PBMCs, sampled before ibrutinib treatment. The chain carries TRBV5-1 and TRBJ2-5, with a weak D call TRBD2 (6 bases). This clonotype was obtained from a human donor with chronic lymphocytic leukemia. As DNA, the CDR3 is TGCGCCAGCAGCGTAACCCCGGCAGGGAGGGAGACCCAGTACTTC. It codes for CASSVTPAGRETQYF.